This T cell receptor (beta chain) came from a study of human T cells and chemical hapten exposure. In the original workflow: Sample TCR totals centred on a median of about 100,000, ranging about 20,000 to 690,600. In TCRdb, the RACE reads were re-called with MiXCR into one record per CDR3 protein. What appears here as the V and J calls and clone size reflects TCRdb's work, not the paper's. The profile shows about 380,000 distinct CDR3 sequences, roughly 4.6% of them singletons. The CDR3 runs to 14 residues. Germline V lookup: CDR1 MNHEY, CDR2 SVGEGT. The J segment lost 2 bases and the V segment lost 8 bases, leaving 5 bases of the junction unmatched. Study-wide points: Clustering by CDR3 similarity yielded significantly more large clusters from expanded TCRs than controls.

This clonotype was seen more than once but under ten times. Its antigen is still unknown. Time point here: pre-sensitization, week 0. Treatment given: therapeutic diphenylcyclopropenone sensitization with weekly scalp DPC. V gene TRBV6-2 or TRBV6-3 combines with J gene TRBJ2-5; 10 positions agree with TRBD2. The specimen was whole blood, collected in connection with sensitization to the hapten diphenylcyclopropenone (DPC). The TCR comes from a woman aged 45 to 65 with alopecia areata. Some clones in this sample may be carry-over from other donors' samples. CDR3 residues: CASASGGEQETQYF. The CDR3 coding sequence is TGTGCCAGCGCTAGCGGGGGCGAACAAGAGACCCAGTACTTC.